This is a list of T cell receptor beta chains from one sample in a study of cytomegalovirus exposure and HLA in healthy donors. Profiled with immunoSEQ multiplex PCR; TCRdb holds only in-frame clones, not every one. Of about 140,000 clones in the sample, 70% to 75% were seen once. Sequenced material: PBMCs. These TCRs come from a woman in her twenties or thirties in good health and CMV-seronegative. Both conserved end residues are part of each CDR3. The D gene is left open where the match is weak. Clone size is stated in some rows and not others, as once, few, many or a class when expanded.

clone_size	v_call	j_call	cdr3_length	d_call	cdr3_aa	cdr3_nt
.	TRBV5-1	TRBJ2-7	15	TRBD1	CASSLGGQGYYEQYF	TGCGCCAGCAGCTTGGGGGGACAGGGGTATTACGAGCAGTACTTC
.	TRBV7-7	TRBJ2-5	15	TRBD2	CASSQTGTSVETQYF	TGTGCTAGCAGCCAGACCGGGACTAGTGTAGAGACCCAGTACTTC
once	TRBV2	TRBJ1-1	14	.	CASTVVRGNTEAFF	TGTGCCAGCACCGTAGTTCGGGGGAACACTGAAGCTTTCTTT
.	TRBV6-5	TRBJ2-7	12	.	CASSSVTYEQYF	TGTGCCAGCAGTTCCGTAACCTACGAGCAGTACTTC
once	TRBV9	TRBJ1-5	14	TRBD1	CASSVGGGDQPQHF	TGTGCCAGCAGCGTAGGAGGGGGCGATCAGCCCCAGCATTTT
.	TRBV10-3	TRBJ2-3	15	.	CAISDSRGTGDTQYF	TGTGCCATCAGTGACTCTCGGGGTACGGGAGATACGCAGTATTTT
.	TRBV6-4	TRBJ2-5	13	.	CASSEEGGETQYF	TGTGCCAGCAGTGAAGAGGGGGGGGAGACCCAGTACTTC
.	TRBV7-6	TRBJ1-1	15	.	CASSLVPGLNTEAFF	TGTGCCAGCAGCTTAGTGCCAGGGCTGAACACTGAAGCTTTCTTT
few	TRBV6-5	TRBJ2-1	15	TRBD1	CASTPGTGLTNEQFF	TGTGCCAGCACCCCCGGGACAGGGTTGACCAATGAGCAGTTCTTC
.	TRBV29-1	TRBJ2-1	14	.	CSAFSGSSMGEQFF	TGCAGCGCCTTTAGCGGATCCTCGATGGGTGAGCAGTTCTTC
.	TRBV28	TRBJ2-7	14	.	CASLQSDSSYEQYF	TGTGCCAGCCTTCAGTCGGACAGCTCCTACGAGCAGTACTTC
.	TRBV5-1	TRBJ2-1	16	.	CASSRAGVMGFGEQFF	TGCGCCAGCAGCAGGGCAGGGGTAATGGGTTTCGGTGAGCAGTTCTTC
few	TRBV30	TRBJ1-1	13	.	CGWMRHTNTEAFF	TGTGGCTGGATGCGGCATACGAACACTGAAGCTTTCTTT
.	TRBV29-1	TRBJ2-7	11	.	CSVGTNYEQYF	TGCAGCGTTGGGACAAACTACGAGCAGTACTTC
.	TRBV29-1	TRBJ1-4	13	TRBD1	CSVRDSTNEKLFF	TGCAGCGTTAGGGACAGTACTAATGAAAAACTGTTTTTT
many	TRBV5-4	TRBJ2-7	14	TRBD1	CASSLDRGLNEQYF	TGTGCCAGCAGCTTGGACAGGGGTCTTAACGAGCAGTACTTC
.	TRBV6-5	TRBJ2-5	15	TRBD2	CASSLRGGEGETQYF	TGTGCCAGCAGTCTTCGGGGAGGGGAGGGAGAGACCCAGTACTTC
.	TRBV11-1	TRBJ2-4	16	.	CASSPQEPLAKNIQYF	TGTGCCAGCAGCCCACAGGAACCTCTAGCCAAAAACATTCAGTACTTC
once	TRBV7-9	TRBJ2-2	16	TRBD2	CASTPGTGGETGELFF	TGTGCCAGCACCCCCGGGACGGGGGGGGAGACCGGGGAGCTGTTTTTT
.	TRBV19	TRBJ2-1	16	.	CASSLRGAGSIDEQFF	TGTGCCAGTAGTCTACGGGGGGCGGGTAGTATCGATGAGCAGTTCTTC
.	TRBV27	TRBJ1-6	14	.	CASKLGVYNSPLHF	TGTGCCAGCAAGCTAGGGGTCTATAATTCACCCCTCCACTTT
.	TRBV7-2	TRBJ1-2	13	TRBD1	CASSFGTGDGYTF	TGTGCCAGCAGCTTTGGGACAGGGGATGGCTACACCTTC
once	TRBV14	TRBJ2-5	18	TRBD2	CASSPVAGGTSPQETQYF	TGTGCCAGCAGCCCAGTAGCGGGGGGGACCAGCCCTCAAGAGACCCAGTACTTC
.	TRBV21-1	TRBJ2-7	12	.	CASARDSYEQYF	TGTGCCAGCGCCCGGGACAGCTACGAGCAGTACTTC